This TCR beta chain originates from a study of low-dose radiotherapy and immunotherapy resistance in tumors. Trimming took off 0 bases at V and 5 bases at J, with 16 bases between the two ends. Germline V gene data show CDR1 as GTSNPN and CDR2 as SVGIG (reference sequence). This CDR3 has 15 amino acids. Time point here: after trial treatment. Treatment denoted: LDRT plus nivolumab, ipilimumab, low-dose cyclophosphamide and aspirin (RACIN trial). This clonotype was detected many times. First-strand cDNA relied on TRAV- and TRBV-specific primers spanning alpha and beta chains. PCR amplification of the TCRs was performed with Phusion for about 20 PCR cycles, and it relied on a constant-region primer together with a V-primer adapter. TCRdb reprocessed the reads with MiXCR, giving one entry per CDR3 protein. This sample carries 95,000 to 100,000 distinct CDR3 sequences, less than 25% of them seen once, and the ten largest clones take roughly 4%.

This specimen was PBMCs, taken after low-dose radiotherapy plus immunotherapy. The receptor was derived from a male donor with prostate cancer. This chain links TRBV30 with TRBJ1-2; D perhaps matches TRBD1 (5 bases). CDR3 in amino acids: CAWSVGTSRGYGYTF. The CDR3 DNA reads TGTGCCTGGAGTGTTGGGACCTCCCGGGGTTATGGCTACACCTTC.